What follows are 23 T cell receptor beta chains derived from one specimen sequenced in a study of sequential checkpoint blockade in melanoma. Profiling relied on immunoSEQ multiplex PCR, and the TCRdb table lists in-frame clones only, not all of them. The repertoire consists of 20,000 to 25,000 clones, with around 80% occurring once and the leading ten covering more than 9%. Documented treatment: randomized to nivolumab then ipilimumab (arm A) or the reverse (arm B). Sequenced here: CD8+ T cells sorted from blood (inferred from file names), sampled from a patient given nivolumab and ipilimumab in sequence. The receptors were sampled from a human donor with melanoma.

This clone occurred once. The chain carries TRBV28 and TRBJ1-2, with a possible D match to TRBD1 (6 bases). Germline assignment: CDR1 MDHEN and CDR2 SYDVKM. This CDR3 is built from 15 residues. V was shortened by 6 bases and J by 1 base, with 15 bases between the two germline ends. The CDR3 is CASRLGQPSNYGYTF. CDR3 nucleotides: TGTGCCAGCAGGTTGGGACAACCGAGTAACTATGGCTACACCTTC.

This chain joins TRBV30 and TRBJ1-6; D unresolved. CDR1 is GTSNPN and CDR2 is SVGIG in the germline V gene (reference sequence). With 5 bases removed from V and 0 bases from J, the gap between germline ends came to 8 bases. The CDR3 covers 14 residues. CDR3 loop: CAWCESSYNSPLHF. DNA for the CDR3: TGTGCCTGGTGTGAGAGCTCCTATAATTCACCCCTCCACTTT.

The chain employs TRBV11-2 and TRBJ2-5; 8 bases align to TRBD2. Germline-derived CDR1 and CDR2 are SGHAT and FQNNGV. This CDR3 contains 14 residues. Trimming at V came to 4 bases and at J to 2 bases, leaving 3 bases not matched to a gene. The CDR3 reads CASSSIAGQETQYF. The CDR3 DNA reads as TGTGCCAGCAGCTCAATAGCGGGGCAAGAGACCCAGTACTTC.

The V gene is TRBV28, the J gene TRBJ1-6; D might be TRBD1 (6 bases). Germline lookup yields CDR1 MDHEN and CDR2 SYDVKM. Trimming pared 2 bases from V and 7 bases from J, leaving 12 bases between. The CDR3 is 15 amino acids. Written as DNA, the CDR3 is TGTGCCAGCAGTTTAACAGGGTATACGAATTCACCCCTCCACTTT. It is translated as CASSLTGYTNSPLHF.

The rearrangement uses TRBV30 and TRBJ1-5, with 10 bases matching TRBD1. The ends lost 6 bases at V and 9 bases at J; junction bases unmatched: 5. This CDR3 comprises 12 residues. Germline values: CDR1 GTSNPN, CDR2 SVGIG (reference sequence). The chain's CDR3 is CACGTGDMPQHF. In DNA form, the CDR3 reads TGTGCCTGCGGGACAGGGGATATGCCCCAGCATTTT.

The CDR3 sequence: CASSLQGYEQYF. In DNA form, the CDR3 reads TGTGCCAGCAGCCTACAGGGGTACGAGCAGTACTTC. V usage is TRBV5-4 and J usage is TRBJ2-7, with 7 bases matching TRBD1. CDR1 and CDR2 from the germline V gene are SGHNT and YYREEE (reference sequence). The V segment lost 4 bases and the J segment 4 bases; nucleotides outside the gene matches: 2. The CDR3 runs 12 residues.

The chain joins TRBV15 to TRBJ2-7; 11 nucleotides agree with TRBD2. Per the germline V gene, CDR1 is LNHNV and CDR2 is YYDKDF (reference sequence). J lost 1 base, V lost 3 bases, and 2 bases had no gene match. There are 15 residues in the CDR3. The CDR3 protein is CATSRGTSGSYEQYF. As DNA, the CDR3 is TGTGCCACCAGCAGGGGGACTAGCGGTTCCTACGAGCAGTACTTC.

The CDR3 loop reads CASSQAGMNTEAFF. For the CDR3, the DNA is TGTGCCAGCAGCCAGGCAGGAATGAACACTGAAGCTTTCTTT. The chain couples TRBV14 to TRBJ1-1; D unresolved. V lost 3 bases, J lost 0 bases, and 8 bases lay in between. The CDR3 runs 14 residues. The V gene's germline CDR1 is SGHDN and CDR2 FVKESK.

The chain links TRBV4-3 to TRBJ2-5; D unresolved. Trimming took off 0 bases at V and 2 bases at J, with 10 bases between the two ends. This CDR3 is 15 amino acids long. CDR1 and CDR2 (germline): LGHNA, YSLEER. The CDR3, as DNA: TGCGCCAGCAGCCAAGAGACGGAGAGACAAGAGACCCAGTACTTC. It encodes CASSQETERQETQYF.

V usage is TRBV10-1 and J usage is TRBJ2-6; 9 bases agree with TRBD2. The CDR3 extends over 19 amino acids. V lost 8 bases, J lost 4 bases, and 18 bases stayed unmatched. Germline V lookup: CDR1 WNHNN, CDR2 SYGVQD (reference sequence). CDR3 loop: CASGHQWGLAHSGANVLTF. The CDR3 DNA reads TGCGCCAGCGGCCACCAATGGGGACTAGCACATTCCGGGGCCAACGTCCTGACTTTC.

This clone was recorded once. The V call is TRBV29-1, the J call TRBJ1-2, with no clear D. Per germline, CDR1 SQVTM and CDR2 ANQGSEA. V dropped 7 bases and J dropped 2 bases, with 14 bases sitting between them. The CDR3 totals 13 residues. The CDR3 coding sequence is TGCAGCGCACTCCCCGGGGTCAACTATGGCTACACCTTC. It specifies CSALPGVNYGYTF.

This chain joins TRBV27 and TRBJ2-7; no reliable D call. This CDR3 is 13 amino acids long. Germline V gene lookup returns CDR1 MNHEY and CDR2 SMNVEV (reference sequence). Trimming took off 4 bases at V and 4 bases at J, with 11 bases between the two ends. The CDR3 reads CASSSPDKYEQYF. Written as DNA, the CDR3 is TGTGCCAGCAGTTCCCCAGACAAGTACGAGCAGTACTTC.

Only a few counts were recorded for this clone. The J gene is TRBJ2-3, the V gene TRBV19; TRBD2 might be the D (6 bases). V gave up 6 bases and J gave up 1 base, with 14 bases separating them. Germline loops: CDR1 LNHDA, CDR2 SQIVND (reference sequence). There are 15 residues in the CDR3. CDR3: CASRGRGVGTDTQYF. CDR3 DNA sequence: TGTGCCAGTAGGGGGCGGGGAGTGGGCACAGATACGCAGTATTTT.

This chain uses TRBV5-4 with TRBJ2-1; the D gene is possibly TRBD2 (6 bases). This CDR3 region has 16 residues. Germline lookup yields CDR1 SGHNT and CDR2 YYREEE (reference sequence). Trimming stripped 2 bases from V and 3 bases from J, with 15 bases between. The CDR3 coding sequence is TGTGCCAGCAGCTTTGGCGGTCTAGCGAACTACAATGAGCAGTTCTTC. Translation gives CASSFGGLANYNEQFF.

The J gene is TRBJ1-2, the V gene TRBV6-1; TRBD1 agrees at 7 bases. CDR1 and CDR2 from the germline V gene are MNHNS and SASEGT. The CDR3 loop spans 12 amino acids. V lost 6 bases, J lost 4 bases, and 2 bases stayed unmatched. The CDR3 loop reads CASSRDSYGYTF. Here the CDR3 DNA reads TGTGCCAGCAGCCGGGACAGCTATGGCTACACCTTC.

J is TRBJ1-5 and V is TRBV4-1, with D possibly being TRBD1 (5 bases). Deletions cut 0 bases from V and 4 bases from J, with 10 bases between. The CDR3 covers 15 residues. The V gene's germline CDR1 is MGHRA and CDR2 YSYEKL. This CDR3 reads CASSQDRPGNQPQHF. The CDR3 coding sequence is TGCGCCAGCAGCCAAGATCGGCCAGGGAATCAGCCCCAGCATTTT.

This clone was detected only a few times. The chain recombines TRBV23-1 with TRBJ2-7; TRBD1 matches 8 bases. TRBV23-1 is an open reading frame whose function is uncertain. The CDR3 extends over 18 amino acids. Losses at the gene ends were 3 bases for V and 7 bases for J; bases not matched to a gene: 20. This CDR3 reads CASSHPLGTGPQPREQYF. DNA for the CDR3: TGCGCCAGCAGTCACCCATTAGGGACAGGACCTCAACCGCGGGAGCAGTACTTC.

This chain joins TRBV27 and TRBJ2-6, with 7 positions matching TRBD1. The CDR3 consists of 20 residues. V lost 0 bases, J lost 1 base, and 12 bases stayed unmatched. Germline CDR1 MNHEY, CDR2 SMNVEV (reference sequence). The CDR3 is CASSLSSPRQGTSGANVLTF. CDR3 nucleotides: TGTGCCAGCAGTTTATCGAGTCCGAGACAGGGTACGTCTGGGGCCAACGTCCTGACTTTC.

Notes on this clone: One junction end disagrees with the germline gene, perhaps due to a read error. The chain combines TRBV7-7 with TRBJ2-1; 12 bases are shared with TRBD2. CDR1 is SSHAT and CDR2 is FNYEAQ in the germline V gene (reference sequence). The length of the CDR3 is 15 residues. The CDR3 region is CASSLRLAGEDEQFF. CDR3 sequence (DNA): TGTGCTAGCAGCTTAAGACTAGCGGGAGAGGATGAGCAGTTCTTC.

As DNA, the CDR3 is TGTGCCACTCGACAGGGGGCGACTGAGCAGTACTTC. As protein: CATRQGATEQYF. J is TRBJ2-7 and V is TRBV25-1; 10 bases are shared with TRBD1. Germline V gene lookup returns CDR1 MGHDK and CDR2 SYGVNS. This CDR3 comprises 12 residues. J was trimmed by 7 bases and V by 10 bases; bases with no gene match: 7.

This rearrangement joins TRBV7-2 to TRBJ2-1; perhaps TRBD1 as D (6 bases). The V gene lost 3 bases and the J gene lost 7 bases, with 10 bases spanning the gap. In germline, CDR1 is SGHTA, CDR2 FQGNSA. The CDR3 spans 13 residues. The CDR3 DNA is TGTGCCAGCAGCTTTAACAGGGAAAATGAGCAGTTCTTC. Protein product: CASSFNRENEQFF.

The chain recombines TRBV18 with TRBJ2-7, with D maybe TRBD2 (6 bases). This CDR3 comprises 14 residues. Germline loops: CDR1 KGHSH, CDR2 LQKENI. V was shortened by 3 bases and J by 0 bases, with 9 bases between the two germline ends. In DNA form, the CDR3 reads TGTGCCAGCTCACCCGGGACTGCCTCCTACGAGCAGTACTTC. This encodes CASSPGTASYEQYF. The full variable domain, completed using reference TRBV18 and TRBJ2-7, is NAGVMQNPRHLVRRRGQEARLRCSPMKGHSHVYWYRQLPEEGLKFMVYLQKENIIDESGMPKERFSAEFPKEGPSILRIQQVVRGDSAAYFCASSPGTASYEQYFGPGTRLTVT.

The chain joins TRBV5-8 to TRBJ2-2; 8 nucleotides agree with TRBD1. After removal of 4 bases from V and 6 bases from J, the junction contained 8 bases not matched to a gene. This CDR3 contains 15 residues. Germline V gene lookup returns CDR1 SGHTS and CDR2 YDEGEE. The CDR3 sequence: CASSRDRRAAGELFF. The CDR3 coding sequence is TGTGCCAGCAGCCGGGACAGGCGCGCAGCCGGGGAGCTGTTTTTT. Based on the CDR3 plus reference TRBV5-8 and TRBJ2-2, the full variable domain is EAGVTQSPTHLIKTRGQQATLRCSPISGHTSVYWYQQALGLGLQFLLWYDEGEERNRGNFPPRFSGRQFPNYSSELNVNALELEDSALYLCASSRDRRAAGELFFGEGSRLTVL.